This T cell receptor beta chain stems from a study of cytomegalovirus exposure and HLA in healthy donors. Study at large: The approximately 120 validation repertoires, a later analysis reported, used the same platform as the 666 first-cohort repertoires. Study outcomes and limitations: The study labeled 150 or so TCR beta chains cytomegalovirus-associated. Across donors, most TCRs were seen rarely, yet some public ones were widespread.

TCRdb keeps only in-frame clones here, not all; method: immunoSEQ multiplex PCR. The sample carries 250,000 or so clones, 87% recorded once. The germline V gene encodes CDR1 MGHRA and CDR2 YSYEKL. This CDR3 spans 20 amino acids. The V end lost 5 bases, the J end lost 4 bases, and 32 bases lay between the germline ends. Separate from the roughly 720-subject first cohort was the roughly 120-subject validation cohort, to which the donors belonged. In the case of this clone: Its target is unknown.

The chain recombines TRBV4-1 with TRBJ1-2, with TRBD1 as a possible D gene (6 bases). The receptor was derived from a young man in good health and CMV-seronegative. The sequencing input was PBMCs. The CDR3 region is CASSSPTGTPPGREVYGYTF. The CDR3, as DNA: TGCGCCAGCAGCTCCCCGACAGGAACTCCACCTGGGAGGGAGGTCTATGGCTACACCTTC.